This entry describes one TCR beta chain. What it recognizes is unknown. Via MiXCR, TCRdb re-called the RT-PCR reads, giving one row per CDR3 protein. Altogether 450,000 to 600,000 distinct CDR3 sequences are present, approximately 15% being singletons, with the ten largest covering 3% to 3.5%. Germline values: CDR1 ENHRY, CDR2 SYGVKD. Trimming removed 5 bases from V and 0 bases from J, with 11 bases in between. This CDR3 contains 14 residues. These data originate in a study of response to subunit inactivated influenza vaccine. Broader study findings: Each seasonal influenza vaccination recruits few new T cells, the authors suggested.

The chain uses TRBV10-3 and TRBJ2-7; D gene unclear. This receptor was identified in a man aged 50-75 years who received an inactivated influenza vaccine. This material consisted of CD4+ T cells sorted from PBMCs, taken roughly 24 months after vaccination. The CDR3 DNA follows: TGTGCCATCAGTTCCCCGGGTTACTCCTACGAGCAGTACTTC. This encodes CAISSPGYSYEQYF.